A few counts support the clone carrying this TCR beta chain. These data originate in a study of T cells in Graves' hyperthyroidism and ophthalmopathy. Using RNA transcripts as the source, TCR beta CDR3 regions were amplified. HTBI primers drove first-round RT-PCR of the TCR CDR3. MiXCR, run by TCRdb on the multiplex PCR reads, gives a single entry per CDR3 protein. This repertoire shows roughly 640,000 distinct CDR3 sequences, approximately 15% found once; its top ten account for 2.5% to 4%. This CDR3 comprises 12 residues. With 6 bases removed from V and 4 bases from J, the gap between germline ends came to 10 bases. Germline assignment: CDR1 MDHEN and CDR2 SYDVKM.

Sequenced: blood. The chain carries TRBV28 and TRBJ2-7; D is unclear. The origin of this receptor is a woman aged 40 to 50 with Graves' ophthalmopathy. Here the CDR3 reads CASRSRPYEQYF. The CDR3 region has the DNA TGTGCCAGCAGGTCTAGGCCATACGAGCAGTACTTC.